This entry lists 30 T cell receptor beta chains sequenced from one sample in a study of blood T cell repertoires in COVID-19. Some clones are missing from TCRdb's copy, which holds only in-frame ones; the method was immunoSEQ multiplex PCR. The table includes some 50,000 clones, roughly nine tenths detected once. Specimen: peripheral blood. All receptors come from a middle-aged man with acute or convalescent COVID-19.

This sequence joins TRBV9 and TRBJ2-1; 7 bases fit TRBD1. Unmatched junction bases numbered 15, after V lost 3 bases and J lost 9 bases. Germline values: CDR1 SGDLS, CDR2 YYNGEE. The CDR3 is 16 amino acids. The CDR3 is CASSGKTGNPYVEQFF. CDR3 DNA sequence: TGTGCCAGCAGCGGGAAGACAGGGAACCCCTACGTTGAGCAGTTCTTC.

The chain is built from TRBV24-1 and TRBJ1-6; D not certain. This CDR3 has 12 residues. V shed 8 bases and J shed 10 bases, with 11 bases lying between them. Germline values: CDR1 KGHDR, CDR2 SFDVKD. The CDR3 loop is CATTVRKSPLHF. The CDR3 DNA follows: TGTGCCACCACGGTGAGAAAGTCACCCCTCCACTTT.

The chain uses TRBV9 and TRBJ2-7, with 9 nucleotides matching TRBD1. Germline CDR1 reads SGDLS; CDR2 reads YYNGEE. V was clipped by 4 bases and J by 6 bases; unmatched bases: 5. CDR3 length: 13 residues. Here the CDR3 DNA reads TGTGCCAGCAGCCGGGGACAGGGCGGCGAGCAGTACTTC. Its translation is CASSRGQGGEQYF.

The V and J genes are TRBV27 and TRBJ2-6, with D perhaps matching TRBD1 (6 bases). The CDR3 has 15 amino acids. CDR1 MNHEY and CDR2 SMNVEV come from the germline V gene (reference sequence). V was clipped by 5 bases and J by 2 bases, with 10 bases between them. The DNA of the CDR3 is TGTGCCAGCAGTAGGACAGAAACTGGGGCCAACGTCCTGACTTTC. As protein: CASSRTETGANVLTF.

The DNA of the CDR3 is TGTGCCAGTAGTATCCGGGACAGGGAAGATACGCAGTATTTT. Protein sequence: CASSIRDREDTQYF. The chain links TRBV19 to TRBJ2-3; 9 bases align to TRBD1. V gave up 3 bases and J gave up 5 bases; unmatched junction bases: 3. This CDR3 comprises 14 residues. Germline V gene data show CDR1 as LNHDA and CDR2 as SQIVND (reference sequence).

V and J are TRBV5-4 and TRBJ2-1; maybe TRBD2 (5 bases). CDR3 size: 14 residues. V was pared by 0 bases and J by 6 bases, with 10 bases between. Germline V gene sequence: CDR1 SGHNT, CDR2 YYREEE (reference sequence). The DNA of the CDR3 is TGTGCCAGCAGCTTGGTGGGCCGGGGCAATGAGCAGTTCTTC. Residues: CASSLVGRGNEQFF. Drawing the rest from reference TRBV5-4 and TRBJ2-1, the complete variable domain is ETGVTQSPTHLIKTRGQQVTLRCSSQSGHNTVSWYQQALGQGPQFIFQYYREEENGRGNFPPRFSGLQFPNYSSELNVNALELDDSALYLCASSLVGRGNEQFFGPGTRLTVL.

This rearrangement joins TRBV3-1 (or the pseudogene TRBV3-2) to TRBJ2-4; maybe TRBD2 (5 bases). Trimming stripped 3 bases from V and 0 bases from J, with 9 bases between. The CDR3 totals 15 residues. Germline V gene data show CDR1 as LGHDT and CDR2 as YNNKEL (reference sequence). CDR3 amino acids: CASSQGSLAKNIQYF. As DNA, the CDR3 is TGTGCCAGCAGCCAGGGGAGTCTAGCCAAAAACATTCAGTACTTC.

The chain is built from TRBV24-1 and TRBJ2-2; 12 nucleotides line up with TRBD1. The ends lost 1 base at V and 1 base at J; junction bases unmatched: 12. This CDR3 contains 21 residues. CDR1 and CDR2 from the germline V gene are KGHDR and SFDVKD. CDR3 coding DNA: TGTGCCACCAGTGATTTTAGCCCGGGACAGGGGGCTCAAAGGAACACCGGGGAGCTGTTTTTT. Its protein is CATSDFSPGQGAQRNTGELFF.

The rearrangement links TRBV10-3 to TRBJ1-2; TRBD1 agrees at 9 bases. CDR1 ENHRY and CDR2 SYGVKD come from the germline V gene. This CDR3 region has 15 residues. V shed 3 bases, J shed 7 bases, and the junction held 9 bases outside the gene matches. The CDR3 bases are TGTGCCATCAGTGAAGCGGGACAGGGATGGGGTGGCTACACCTTC. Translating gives CAISEAGQGWGGYTF.

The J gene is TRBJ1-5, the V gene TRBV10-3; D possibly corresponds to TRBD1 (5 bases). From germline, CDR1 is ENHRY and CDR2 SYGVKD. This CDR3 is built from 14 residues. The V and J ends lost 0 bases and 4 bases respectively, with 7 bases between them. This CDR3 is CAISESGDNQPQHF. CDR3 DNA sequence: TGTGCCATCAGTGAGTCAGGGGATAATCAGCCCCAGCATTTT.

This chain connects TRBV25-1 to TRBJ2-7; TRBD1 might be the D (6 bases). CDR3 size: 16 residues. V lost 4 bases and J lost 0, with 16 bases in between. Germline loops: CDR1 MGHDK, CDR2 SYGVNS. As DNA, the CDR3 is TGTGCCAGCAGTGGGGTAGGGACACCCTACTCCTACGAGCAGTACTTC. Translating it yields CASSGVGTPYSYEQYF.

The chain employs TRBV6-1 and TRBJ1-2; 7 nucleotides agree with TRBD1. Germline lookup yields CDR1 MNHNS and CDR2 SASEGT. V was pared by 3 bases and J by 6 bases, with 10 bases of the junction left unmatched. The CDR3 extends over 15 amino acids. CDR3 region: CASSDRRGLVHGYTF. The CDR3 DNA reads TGTGCCAGCAGTGATAGGAGGGGGCTGGTGCATGGCTACACCTTC.

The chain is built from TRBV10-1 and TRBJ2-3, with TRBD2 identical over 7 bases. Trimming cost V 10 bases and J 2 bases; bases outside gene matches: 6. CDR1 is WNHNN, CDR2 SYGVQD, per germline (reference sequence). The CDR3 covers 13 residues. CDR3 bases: TGCGCCACCCAGCGGGATTACACAGATACGCAGTATTTT. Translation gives CATQRDYTDTQYF.

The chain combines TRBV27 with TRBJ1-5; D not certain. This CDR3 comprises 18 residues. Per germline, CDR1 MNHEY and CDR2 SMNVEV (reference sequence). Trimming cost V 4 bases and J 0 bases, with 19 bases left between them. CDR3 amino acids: CASSSTAGGFISNQPQHF. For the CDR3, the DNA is TGTGCCAGCAGTTCGACCGCGGGAGGTTTCATTAGCAATCAGCCCCAGCATTTT.

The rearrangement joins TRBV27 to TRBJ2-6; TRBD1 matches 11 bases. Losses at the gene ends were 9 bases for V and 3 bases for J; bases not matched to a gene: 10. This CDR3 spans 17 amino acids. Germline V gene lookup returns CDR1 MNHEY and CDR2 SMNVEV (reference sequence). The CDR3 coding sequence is TGTGCCAGTCAACCAGGACAGGGGGCGCGTGGGGCCAACGTCCTGACTTTC. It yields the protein CASQPGQGARGANVLTF. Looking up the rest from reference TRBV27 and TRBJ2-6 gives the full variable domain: EAQVTQNPRYLITVTGKKLTVTCSQNMNHEYMSWYRQDPGLGLRQIYYSMNVEVTDKGDVPEGYKVSRKEKRNFPLILESPSPNQTSLYFCASQPGQGARGANVLTFGAGSRLTVL.

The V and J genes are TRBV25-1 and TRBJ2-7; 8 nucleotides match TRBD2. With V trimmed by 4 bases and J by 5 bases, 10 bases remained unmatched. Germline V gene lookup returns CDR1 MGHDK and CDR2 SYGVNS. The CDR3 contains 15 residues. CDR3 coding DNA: TGTGCCAGCAGTGGGCAAGTAAACGGGAGGGACGAGCAGTACTTC. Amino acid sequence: CASSGQVNGRDEQYF.

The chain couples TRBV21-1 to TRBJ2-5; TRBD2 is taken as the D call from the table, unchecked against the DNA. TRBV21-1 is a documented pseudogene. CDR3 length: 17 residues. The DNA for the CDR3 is TGTGCCAGCAGCCCCCGGGGTCTTTTCGAGGAAAAGGAGACCCAGTACTTC. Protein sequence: CASSPRGLFEEKETQYF.

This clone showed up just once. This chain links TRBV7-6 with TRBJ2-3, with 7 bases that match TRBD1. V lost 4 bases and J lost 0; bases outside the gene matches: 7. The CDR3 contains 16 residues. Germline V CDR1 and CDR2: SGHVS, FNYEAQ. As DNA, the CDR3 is TGTGCCAGCAGCTATCGAGGGACAGAGAGCACAGATACGCAGTATTTT. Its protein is CASSYRGTESTDTQYF.

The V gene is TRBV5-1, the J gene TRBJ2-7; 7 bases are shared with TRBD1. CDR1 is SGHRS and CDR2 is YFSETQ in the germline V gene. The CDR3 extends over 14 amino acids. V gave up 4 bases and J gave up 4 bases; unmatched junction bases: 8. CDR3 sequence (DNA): TGCGCCAGCAGCCAAGACAGGGTACGGTACGAGCAGTACTTC. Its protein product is CASSQDRVRYEQYF.

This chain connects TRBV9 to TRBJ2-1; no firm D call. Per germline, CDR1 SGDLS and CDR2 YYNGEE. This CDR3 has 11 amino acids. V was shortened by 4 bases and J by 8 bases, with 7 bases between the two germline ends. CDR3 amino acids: CASSSRDEQFF. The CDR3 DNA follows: TGTGCCAGCAGCTCCCGTGATGAGCAGTTCTTC.

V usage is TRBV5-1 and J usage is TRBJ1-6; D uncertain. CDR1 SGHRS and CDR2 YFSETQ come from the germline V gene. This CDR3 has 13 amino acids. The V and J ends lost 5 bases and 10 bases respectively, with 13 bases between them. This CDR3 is CASRAAEESPLHF. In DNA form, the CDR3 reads TGCGCCAGCAGGGCAGCTGAGGAGTCACCCCTCCACTTT.

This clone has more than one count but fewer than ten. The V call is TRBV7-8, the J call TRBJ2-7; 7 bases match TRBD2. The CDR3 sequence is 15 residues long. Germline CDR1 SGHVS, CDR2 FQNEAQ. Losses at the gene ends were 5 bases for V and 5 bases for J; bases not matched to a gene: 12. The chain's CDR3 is CASSPRLAVYDEQYF. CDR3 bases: TGTGCCAGCAGCCCAAGACTAGCAGTCTACGACGAGCAGTACTTC.

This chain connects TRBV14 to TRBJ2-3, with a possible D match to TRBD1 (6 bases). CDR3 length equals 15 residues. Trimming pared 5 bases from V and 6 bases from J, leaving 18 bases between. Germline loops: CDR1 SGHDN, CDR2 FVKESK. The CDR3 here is CASSKLPTRGDTQYF. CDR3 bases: TGTGCCAGCAGCAAACTACCTACCAGGGGCGATACGCAGTATTTT.

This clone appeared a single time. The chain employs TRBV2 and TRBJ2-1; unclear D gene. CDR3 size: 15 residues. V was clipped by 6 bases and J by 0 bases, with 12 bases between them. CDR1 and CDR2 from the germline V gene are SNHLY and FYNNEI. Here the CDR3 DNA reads TGTGCCAGCAGCCTTGGGCTCGGCTCCTACAATGAGCAGTTCTTC. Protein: CASSLGLGSYNEQFF.

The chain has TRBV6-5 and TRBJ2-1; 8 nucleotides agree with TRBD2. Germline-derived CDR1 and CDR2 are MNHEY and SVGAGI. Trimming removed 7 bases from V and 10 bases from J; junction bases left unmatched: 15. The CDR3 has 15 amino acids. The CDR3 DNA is TGTGCCAGCAAACTAACCGGGACTAGTCGTGGCGAGCAGTTCTTC. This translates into CASKLTGTSRGEQFF.

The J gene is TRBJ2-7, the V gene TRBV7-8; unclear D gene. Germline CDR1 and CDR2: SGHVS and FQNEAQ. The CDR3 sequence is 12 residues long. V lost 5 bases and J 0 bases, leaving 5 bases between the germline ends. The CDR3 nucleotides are TGTGCCAGCAGCCCCAGCTCCTACGAGCAGTACTTC. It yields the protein CASSPSSYEQYF.

CDR3 sequence reads: CASSLTASGRELFF. The CDR3 DNA follows: TGTGCCAGCAGCTTAACGGCTAGCGGGAGGGAGCTGTTTTTT. The genes are TRBV7-2 and TRBJ2-2; 9 bases are a match to TRBD2. With V trimmed by 2 bases and J by 9 bases, 4 bases remained unmatched. CDR1 is SGHTA, CDR2 FQGNSA, per germline. CDR3 size: 14 residues. Looking up the rest from reference TRBV7-2 and TRBJ2-2 gives the full variable domain: GAGVSQSPSNKVTEKGKDVELRCDPISGHTALYWYRQSLGQGLEFLIYFQGNSAPDKSGLPSDRFSAERTGGSVSTLTIQRTQQEDSAVYLCASSLTASGRELFFGEGSRLTVL.

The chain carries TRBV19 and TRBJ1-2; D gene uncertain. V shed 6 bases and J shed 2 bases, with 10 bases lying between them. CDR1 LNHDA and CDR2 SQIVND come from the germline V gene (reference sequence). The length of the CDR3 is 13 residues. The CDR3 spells CASRAEQNYGYTF. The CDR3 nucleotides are TGTGCCAGTAGAGCAGAACAGAACTATGGCTACACCTTC.

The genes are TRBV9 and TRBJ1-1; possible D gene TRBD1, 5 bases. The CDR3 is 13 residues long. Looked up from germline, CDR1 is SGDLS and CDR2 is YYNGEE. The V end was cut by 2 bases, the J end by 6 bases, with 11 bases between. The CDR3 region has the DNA TGTGCCAGCAGCGTGAGCAGGGCATCTGAAGCTTTCTTT. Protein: CASSVSRASEAFF.

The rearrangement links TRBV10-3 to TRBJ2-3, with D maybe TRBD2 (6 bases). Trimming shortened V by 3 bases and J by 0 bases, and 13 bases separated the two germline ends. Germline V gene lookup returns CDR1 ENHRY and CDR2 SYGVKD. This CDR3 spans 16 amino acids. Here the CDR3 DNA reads TGTGCCATCAGTGACCTAGCGCTTTCTAGCACAGATACGCAGTATTTT. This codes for CAISDLALSSTDTQYF.